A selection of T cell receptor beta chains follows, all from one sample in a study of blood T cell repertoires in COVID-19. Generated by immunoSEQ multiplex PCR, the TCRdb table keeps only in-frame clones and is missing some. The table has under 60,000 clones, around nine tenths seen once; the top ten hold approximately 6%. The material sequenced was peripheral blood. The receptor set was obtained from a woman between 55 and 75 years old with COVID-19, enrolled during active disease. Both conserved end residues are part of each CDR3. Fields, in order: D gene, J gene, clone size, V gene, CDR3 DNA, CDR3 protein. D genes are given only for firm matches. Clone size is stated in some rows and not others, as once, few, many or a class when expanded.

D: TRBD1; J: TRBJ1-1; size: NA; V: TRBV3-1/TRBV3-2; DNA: TGTGCCAGCAGTACTGGTCAGGGGGGTACTGAAGCTTTCTTT; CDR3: CASSTGQGGTEAFF
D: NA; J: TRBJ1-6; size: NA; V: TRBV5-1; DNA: TGCGCCAGCAGCGGGGGCAGGCTAGATAATTCACCCCTCCACTTT; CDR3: CASSGGRLDNSPLHF
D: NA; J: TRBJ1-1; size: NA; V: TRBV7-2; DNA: TGTGCCAGCAGCTTAACTTTGAACACTGAAGCTTTCTTT; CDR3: CASSLTLNTEAFF
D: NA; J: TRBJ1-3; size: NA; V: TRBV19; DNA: TGTGCCAGTAGTTTCCTCTTCGGTAGAGGCTCTGGAAACACCATATATTTT; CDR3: CASSFLFGRGSGNTIYF
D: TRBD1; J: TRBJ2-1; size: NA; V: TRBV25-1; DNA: TGTGCCAGCAGTGAACTAGATGGGACAGGATACAATGAGCAGTTCTTC; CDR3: CASSELDGTGYNEQFF
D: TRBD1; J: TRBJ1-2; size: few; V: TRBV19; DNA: TGTGCCAGTAGTATAACGGGAGGGGGCGCGCCCTATGGCTACACCTTC; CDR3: CASSITGGGAPYGYTF
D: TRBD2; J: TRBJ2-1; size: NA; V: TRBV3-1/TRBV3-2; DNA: TGTGCCAGCAGCCAAATCGGTGGCGGGAGGGGGTACAATGAGCAGTTCTTC; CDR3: CASSQIGGGRGYNEQFF
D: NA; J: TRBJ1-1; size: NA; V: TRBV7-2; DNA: TGTGCCAGCAGCGTACAAGAGAACACTGAAGCTTTCTTT; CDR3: CASSVQENTEAFF
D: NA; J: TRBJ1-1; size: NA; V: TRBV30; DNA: TGTGCCTGGAGTACATCCCCGGTTTTCCGGGGCACTGAAGCTTTCTTT; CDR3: CAWSTSPVFRGTEAFF
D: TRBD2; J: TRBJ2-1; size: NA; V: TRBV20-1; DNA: TGCAGTGCTAGTTTCCTAGCGGCACAATCCTACAATGAGCAGTTCTTC; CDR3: CSASFLAAQSYNEQFF
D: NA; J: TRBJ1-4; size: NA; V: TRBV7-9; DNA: TGTGCCAGCAGCTTACCGGGGCGGGGTGAAAAACTGTTTTTT; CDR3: CASSLPGRGEKLFF
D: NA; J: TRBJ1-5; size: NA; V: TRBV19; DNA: TGTGCCAGTACCTTCCGGGGGGGGTCCGATCAGCCCCAGCATTTT; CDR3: CASTFRGGSDQPQHF
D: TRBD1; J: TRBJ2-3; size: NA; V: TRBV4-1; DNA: TGCGCCAGCAGCCAAGAATACTCCGGGACAGGCAATACGCAGTATTTT; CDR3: CASSQEYSGTGNTQYF
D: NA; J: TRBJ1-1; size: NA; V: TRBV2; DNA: TGTGCCAGCAGTGTACAGAGAGCTTTCTTT; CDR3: CASSVQRAFF
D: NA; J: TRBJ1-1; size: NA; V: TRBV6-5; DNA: TGTGCCAGCAAGATAGAGGAGAACACTGAAGCTTTCTTT; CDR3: CASKIEENTEAFF
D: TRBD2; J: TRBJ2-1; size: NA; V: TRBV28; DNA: TGTGCCAGCAGTCGGGCAGCGGGAGGGTACAATGAGCAGTTCTTC; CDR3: CASSRAAGGYNEQFF
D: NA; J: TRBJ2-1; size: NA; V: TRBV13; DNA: TGTGCCAGCACCCATAGAGGGGGCGCCGGGGGCAATGAGCAGTTCTTC; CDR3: CASTHRGGAGGNEQFF
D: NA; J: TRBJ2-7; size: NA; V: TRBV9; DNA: TGTGCCAGCAGCGTAGCGGCGGCCACCTACGAGCAGTACTTC; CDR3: CASSVAAATYEQYF
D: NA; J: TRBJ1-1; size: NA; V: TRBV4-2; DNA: TGTGCCAGCAGCCAAGAAACAGCAGTAGTTGACACTGAAGCTTTCTTT; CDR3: CASSQETAVVDTEAFF
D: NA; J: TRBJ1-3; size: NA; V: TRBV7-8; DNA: TGTGCCAGCAGCTTAGGGCAGGGGTGGTCTGGAAACACCATATATTTT; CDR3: CASSLGQGWSGNTIYF
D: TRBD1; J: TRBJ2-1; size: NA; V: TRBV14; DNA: TGTGCCAGCAGCCAAGATCTGATGTACAGGGGCAATGAGCAGTTCTTC; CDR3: CASSQDLMYRGNEQFF
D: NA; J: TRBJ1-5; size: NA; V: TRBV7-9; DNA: TGTGCCAGCAGCTTAGACAGGGCCTACAATCAGCCCCAGCATTTT; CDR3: CASSLDRAYNQPQHF
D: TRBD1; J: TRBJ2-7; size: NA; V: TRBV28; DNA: TGTGCCAGCAGGTCGCCGGGACAGGGGGGTTACGAGCAGTACTTC; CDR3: CASRSPGQGGYEQYF
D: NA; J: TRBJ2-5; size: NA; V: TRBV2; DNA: TGTGCCAGCTCTGCGGGGGCCACCAATAAAGAGACCCAGTACTTC; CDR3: CASSAGATNKETQYF
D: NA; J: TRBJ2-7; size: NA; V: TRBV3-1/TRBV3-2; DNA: TGTGCCAGCAGCCAAATCGGCTACGAGCAGTACTTC; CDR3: CASSQIGYEQYF
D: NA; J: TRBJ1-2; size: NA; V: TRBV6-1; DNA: TGTGCCAGCAGTGATGACTCTTTTACGGGACACTCTATTTATGGCTACACCTTC; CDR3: CASSDDSFTGHSIYGYTF
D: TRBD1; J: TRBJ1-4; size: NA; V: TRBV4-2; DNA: TGTGCCAGCAGCCAAGATATGGGGGCAGGGGGTGAAAAACTGTTTTTT; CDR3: CASSQDMGAGGEKLFF
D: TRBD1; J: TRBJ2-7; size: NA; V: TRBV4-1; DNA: TGCGCCAGCAGCCATGGGGACAGGTACGAGCAGTACTTC; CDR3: CASSHGDRYEQYF
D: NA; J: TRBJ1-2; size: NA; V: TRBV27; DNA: TGTGCCAGCAGTTCGGACAAGTCTAACTATGGCTACACCTTC; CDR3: CASSSDKSNYGYTF
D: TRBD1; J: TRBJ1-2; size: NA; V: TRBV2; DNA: TGTGCCAGCAGCCCCAGGGACAGGGGCCACTATGGCTACACCTTC; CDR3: CASSPRDRGHYGYTF
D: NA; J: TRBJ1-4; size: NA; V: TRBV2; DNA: TGTGCCAGCAGTACACAGGGCTTGAATGAAAAACTGTTTTTT; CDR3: CASSTQGLNEKLFF
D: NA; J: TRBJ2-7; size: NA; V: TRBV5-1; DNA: TGCGCCAGCAGCTTGGCGGGAGCAACTAGAGGAGCCCCCTACGAGCAGTACTTC; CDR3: CASSLAGATRGAPYEQYF
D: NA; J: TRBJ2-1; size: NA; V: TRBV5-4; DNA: TGTGCCAGCAGCTTGGAACGAGCCTACAATGAGCAGTTCTTC; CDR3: CASSLERAYNEQFF
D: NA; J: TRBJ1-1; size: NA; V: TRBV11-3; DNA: TGTGCCAGCAGCCAAGAGACTAGTTTGGCTTTCTTT; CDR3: CASSQETSLAFF
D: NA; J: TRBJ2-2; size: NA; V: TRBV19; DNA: TGTGCCAGTAGTATTGGTCCAGGGTACACCGGGGAGCTGTTTTTT; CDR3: CASSIGPGYTGELFF
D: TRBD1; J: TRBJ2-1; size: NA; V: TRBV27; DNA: TGTGCCAGCAGTTTATTTCGGACAGGAGTCTACAATGAGCAGTTCTTC; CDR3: CASSLFRTGVYNEQFF
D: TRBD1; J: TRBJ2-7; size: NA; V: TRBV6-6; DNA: TGTGCCAGCATAAAAACCGGGACAGGAACCTACGAGCAGTACTTC; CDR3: CASIKTGTGTYEQYF
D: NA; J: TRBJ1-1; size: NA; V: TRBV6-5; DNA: TGTGCCAGCCAGAACACTGAAGCTTTCTTT; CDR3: CASQNTEAFF
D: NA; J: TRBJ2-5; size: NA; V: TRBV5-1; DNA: TGCGCCAGCGCACAGTTGGGGGCGGGAGTCAGGGAGACCCAGTACTTC; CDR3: CASAQLGAGVRETQYF
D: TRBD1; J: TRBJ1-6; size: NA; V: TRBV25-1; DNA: TGTGCCAGCAGTGAATGGGGGACAGGGATGAATTCACCCCTCCACTTT; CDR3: CASSEWGTGMNSPLHF
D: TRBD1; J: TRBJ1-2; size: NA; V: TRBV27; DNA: TGTGCCAGCAGTTCTCGACAGGGGCAGGGCTACACCTTC; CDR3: CASSSRQGQGYTF
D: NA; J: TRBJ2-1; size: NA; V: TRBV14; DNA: TGTGCCAGCAGCCAAGTGCTGCGGAGTGAGCAGTTCTTC; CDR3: CASSQVLRSEQFF
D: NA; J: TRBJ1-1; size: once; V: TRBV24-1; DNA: TGTGCCACCAGTGATTTGGGCGGGGTACAAGCTTTCTTT; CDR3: CATSDLGGVQAFF
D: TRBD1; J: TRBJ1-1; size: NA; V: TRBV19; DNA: TGTGCCAGTGGACAGGGGGCGGCCACTGAAGCTTTCTTT; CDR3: CASGQGAATEAFF
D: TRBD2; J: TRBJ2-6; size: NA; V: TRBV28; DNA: TGTGCCAGCAGTTTTGTCCGCGGGAGGTCGGGGGCCAACGTCCTGACTTTC; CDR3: CASSFVRGRSGANVLTF
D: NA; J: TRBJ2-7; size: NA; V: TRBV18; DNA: TGTGCCAGCTCCCCCTCGGGGGAGCAGTACTTC; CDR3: CASSPSGEQYF
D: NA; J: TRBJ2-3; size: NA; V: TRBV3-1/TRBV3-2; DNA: TGTGCCAGCAGCCAGGGGGGAACAGATACGCAGTATTTT; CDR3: CASSQGGTDTQYF
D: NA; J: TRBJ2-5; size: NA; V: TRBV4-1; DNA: TGCGCCAGCAGCCAAGAGTTAGTGGGCAGGGGGGAAGAGACCCAGTACTTC; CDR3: CASSQELVGRGEETQYF
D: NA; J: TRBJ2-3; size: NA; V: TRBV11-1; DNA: TGTGCCAGCAGTTCCCGAAGGGGCGGCACAGATACGCAGTATTTT; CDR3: CASSSRRGGTDTQYF
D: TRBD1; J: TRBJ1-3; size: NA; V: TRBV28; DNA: TGTGCCAGCAGTTTATTGGGGCGGGGACAGGGTCTAGGAAACACCATATATTTT; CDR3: CASSLLGRGQGLGNTIYF
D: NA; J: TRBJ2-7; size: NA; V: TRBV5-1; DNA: TGCGCCAGCAGCATTAGCTCCTACGAGCAGTACTTC; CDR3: CASSISSYEQYF
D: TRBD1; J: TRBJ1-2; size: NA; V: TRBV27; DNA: TGTGCCAGCAGGGGGACAGGGACTAACTATGGCTACACCTTC; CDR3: CASRGTGTNYGYTF
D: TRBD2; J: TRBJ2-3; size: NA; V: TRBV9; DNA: TGTGCCAGCAGCAAGGGACTAGCGGGAGCAGATACGCAGTATTTT; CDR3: CASSKGLAGADTQYF
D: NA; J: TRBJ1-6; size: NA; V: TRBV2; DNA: TGTGCCAGCAGTGGGCCCCGCAGGAATTCACCCCTCCACTTT; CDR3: CASSGPRRNSPLHF
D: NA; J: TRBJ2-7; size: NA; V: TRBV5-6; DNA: TGTGCCAGCAGTTCCTCCTCCTACGAGCAGTACTTC; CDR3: CASSSSSYEQYF